The 4 T cell receptor beta chains listed next were all sequenced from one sample in a study of blood T cell repertoires in COVID-19. Assay: immunoSEQ multiplex PCR; the TCRdb copy retains only in-frame clones and omits some. The data show around 270,000 clones, 70% to 90% seen once. The sample taken for sequencing was peripheral blood. These receptor sequences come from a human donor with COVID-19, enrolled during active disease. The donor label of this sample is uncertain.

This clone was recorded once. The V call is TRBV10-3, the J call TRBJ1-1, with D possibly matching TRBD1 (6 bases). V lost 8 bases, J lost 1 base, and 11 bases lay in between. CDR1 and CDR2 from the germline V gene are ENHRY and SYGVKD. The CDR3 runs 13 residues. The CDR3 sequence: CAIRQEWNTEAFF. CDR3 in DNA: TGTGCCATCCGACAGGAATGGAACACTGAAGCTTTCTTT.

This clone was counted only a few times. The V call is TRBV7-8, the J call TRBJ1-5, with D unclear. The V end lost 6 bases, the J end lost 1 base, and 13 bases lay between the germline ends. The CDR3 contains 15 residues. Germline V gives CDR1 SGHVS, CDR2 FQNEAQ. In DNA form, the CDR3 reads TGTGCCAGCAGGCTCGGTACGGTGAGCAATCAGCCCCAGCATTTT. This sequence encodes CASRLGTVSNQPQHF. The whole variable domain, remainder taken from reference TRBV7-8 and TRBJ1-5, is GAGVSQSPRYKVAKRGQDVALRCDPISGHVSLFWYQQALGQGPEFLTYFQNEAQLDKSGLPSDRFFAERPEGSVSTLKIQRTQQEDSAVYLCASRLGTVSNQPQHFGDGTRLSIL.

The rearrangement joins TRBV28 to TRBJ1-3; 9 positions agree with TRBD1. Germline CDR1 and CDR2: MDHEN and SYDVKM. The CDR3 has 16 amino acids. The V and J ends lost 6 bases and 2 bases, in that order; junction bases with no gene match: 8. In DNA, the CDR3 is TGTGCCAGCAGCTCACCTACAGGGGGCCCTGGAAACACCATATATTTT. This codes for CASSSPTGGPGNTIYF.

The J gene is TRBJ1-3, the V gene TRBV18; D call uncertain. V lost 10 bases and J lost 0, with 10 bases in between. Germline V gives CDR1 KGHSH, CDR2 LQKENI. The CDR3 has 13 residues. The CDR3 nucleotides are TGTGCCACGGAGGGAGCCTCTGGAAACACCATATATTTT. Its protein product is CATEGASGNTIYF.